This T cell receptor (beta chain) was captured by sequencing in a study of technical replicates of blood from a few donors. TCRdb keeps only in-frame clones here, not all; method: immunoSEQ multiplex PCR. The sample consists of 55,000 to 75,000 clones, approximately 94% of them appearing once. The sequence derives from a human donor in good health. Some clones in this sample may be carry-over from other donors' samples. Sample: PBMCs.

The CDR3 nucleotides read TGTGCCAGCAGTAGACTAGCGGGAAACAATGAGCAGTTCTTC. Amino acids: CASSRLAGNNEQFF. This sequence joins TRBV9 and TRBJ2-1, with 11 bases matching TRBD2. Trimming removed 5 bases from V and 5 bases from J; junction bases left unmatched: 3. Germline CDR1 reads SGDLS; CDR2 reads YYNGEE. The CDR3 contains 14 residues.